The T cell receptor beta chain under discussion was sequenced for a study of blood T cell repertoires in COVID-19. Study background: COVID-19 samples collected from the United States, Italy and Spain covered acute and convalescent phases. In each case, the material was cDNA or gDNA derived from T cells, B-cell-depleted T cells, or PBMCs.

This clone was seen once. Participants were aged about 18 to 89 years from 24 US areas. The CDR3 loop spans 12 amino acids. Per germline, CDR1 SEHNR and CDR2 FQNEAQ (reference sequence). V was shortened by 5 bases and J by 3 bases, with 5 bases between the two germline ends. Generated by immunoSEQ multiplex PCR, the TCRdb table keeps only in-frame clones and is missing some. The data show about 160,000 clones, with around 80% seen just once and about 3.6% held by the top ten. The chain is built from TRBV7-9 and TRBJ1-5; D is ambiguous. The origin of this receptor is a woman aged 50 to 65 in a cohort exposed to, infected with or recovered from COVID-19 (not recorded which). Source material: PBMCs or T cells enriched from blood (not recorded which). The CDR3 sequence: CASSPDNQPQHF. CDR3 in DNA: TGTGCCAGCAGCCCAGACAATCAGCCCCAGCATTTT.